This T cell receptor beta chain stems from a study of shared clonotypes between healthy human individuals (TCRdb year 2020). Study-wide context: The cohort comprised a couple of women and a few men aged 18 to 49 years. Per donor, three plates each were used for CD4 naive and CD4 memory, two for CD8 naive, and one for CD8 memory. Blood TCR repertoires of about five healthy adults were deeply sequenced to estimate repertoire size and the extent of clonotype sharing between individuals. To increase sequencing depth and limit assay-specific biases, TCR repertoire library preparation and sequencing were carried out by different laboratories using diverse techniques. Between about 0.9 and 8.9 billion PBMCs per donor were obtained by leukapheresis.

The study at large found these results: Compared with non-shared clonotypes, clonotypes shared by all four sorted-subset donors had higher generation probabilities. Across a few donors, around 5.4% of naive CD4, around 3.5% of naive CD8, 2.3% of memory CD4, and roughly 0.41% of memory CD8 clonotypes were shared. Estimated clonotype richness was generally larger for naive than for memory subsets. Rarefaction of sorted-subset datasets indicated incomplete sequencing despite the large sequencing depth. Because the study included only a small number of donors, the genetic and exposure-history diversity represented was limited. Only blood was sampled, and tissue TCR repertoires likely differ from those in blood. Based on pairwise subsampling, the degree of clonotype sharing among donors was expected to be affected by sequencing depth.

Using the deep immunoSEQ assay, TCR CDR3 regions were amplified from genomic DNA by multiplex PCR. Extracted genomic DNA from each cell subset was spread evenly across all wells of several immunoSEQ 96-well plates, with each plate serving as a replicate. For sorted subsets, each replicate PCR was loaded with 150 to 250 ng genomic DNA, equivalent to 30,000 or so T cell genomes. Purified libraries were quantified with a Qubit 3.0 fluorometer, sized on a Bioanalyzer 2100, and re-quantified with the KAPA Library Quantification kit. Every immunoSEQ 96-well plate was sequenced on a dedicated single-read 150-cycle Illumina NextSeq 550 flow cell. The authors' pipeline ran thus. The immunoSEQ output contained only junctional sequences without quality scores, so filtering could not match that applied to full-length reads. Sequences were annotated with PyIR, a Python wrapper for IgBLAST v1.9, using IMGT germline references to assign V/J genes and CDR3. Reads were filtered out if the reads had weak V/J assignments (E-value above 1e-6), no CDR3, stop codons, out-of-frame junctions, or ambiguous translated residues. V3J clonotypes were defined as sequences sharing the same inferred V gene, J gene, and CDR3 amino acid sequence. Percentage overlap between repertoires was calculated by dividing the number of shared unique clonotypes by the size of the smaller repertoire. Three approaches were used to assess repertoire richness: RTK rarefaction, the Chao1 estimator, and Recon v2.1 estimates of unobserved clonotypes. OLGA was used to compute generation probabilities for all TCRbeta clonotypes that the gDNA method yielded from a handful of donors. Here the immuneACCESS table is served through TCRdb, limited to in-frame sequences with V and J called. Missing clones are a known gap in these copies; in checked studies unresolved V genes cover under half, and the rest lacks a known reason. The DNA was the basis for D and trimming; V, J and clone size are from that table. The sample contains around 700,000 clones, 55% to 75% of them found a single time. 1.8% of the sample belongs to the ten largest clones.

Donors were healthy HIV-negative adults with no recently reported acute infections or vaccinations. All donors were Caucasian adults living in Nashville, Tennessee, USA. CD4+ T cells were enriched by magnetic negative selection; naive cells were then positively selected on CD45RA, and the negative fraction formed the memory subset. After blood collection by leukapheresis, PBMCs were isolated using Ficoll-Histopaque density gradient centrifugation and then cryopreserved in the vapor phase of liquid nitrogen. Analytical flow cytometry was used to check the purity and quantity of each magnetically sorted T cell population. From each sorted fraction, genomic DNA was isolated and quantified by UV absorbance on a Nanodrop 2000c. About this clone: Its specific antigen is unknown. No base quality information exists; no much larger clone differs at one position.

The CDR3 contains 15 residues, cysteine and phenylalanine counted. Just the 45-base CDR3 DNA is kept, in frame starting at base 1. The germline V gene sets CDR1 to SNHLY and CDR2 to FYNNEI. From V the trimming removes 5 bases and from J it removes 7 bases, while the gene matches leave 10 bases of the junction unaccounted for. Sequences were obtained from memory CD4+ T cells sorted from blood. The sample's cell subset or site label, decoded: CD45RA-negative fraction. The chain joins TRBV2 to TRBJ1-4, with 7 bases matching TRBD1. This receptor was obtained from a woman aged 25 to 39 in good health. The CDR3 here reads CASSQDRVGGEKLFF. The nucleotides are TGTGCCAGCAGTCAAGACAGGGTCGGTGGTGAAAAACTGTTTTTT.